Following are 15 T cell receptor beta chains from one sample sequenced in a study of human T cells and chemical hapten exposure. Time point reported: patch test 2, 6 weeks after DPC sensitization. Treatment reported: therapeutic diphenylcyclopropenone sensitization with weekly scalp DPC. TCRdb fed the RACE reads into MiXCR, producing one record per CDR3 protein. The sample lists 90,000 to 110,000 distinct CDR3 sequences; 9% to 9.5% were seen once. The sequenced sample was whole blood, obtained in connection with sensitization to the hapten diphenylcyclopropenone (DPC). These receptors were collected from a woman in her forties with alopecia areata. Some clones in this sample may be carry-over from other donors' samples.

The V gene is TRBV29-1, the J gene TRBJ1-2; D perhaps matches TRBD1 (6 bases). Between the trimmed V and J ends, which lost 1 base and 4 bases, there was a span of 13 bases. Germline-derived CDR1 and CDR2 are SQVTM and ANQGSEA. The CDR3 loop spans 14 amino acids. This CDR3 reads CSVEVSRGPYGYTF. The CDR3 DNA reads as TGCAGCGTTGAAGTCTCCAGGGGACCCTATGGCTACACCTTC.

This clonotype was seen repeatedly, ten times or more. The V call is TRBV20-1, the J call TRBJ1-2; 9 bases match TRBD1. This CDR3 is 17 amino acids long. V lost 5 bases to trimming and J lost 0 bases; unmatched junction nucleotides: 13. The germline CDR1 and CDR2 sequences are DFQATT and SNEGSKA (reference sequence). The CDR3, as DNA: TGCAGTGCTCAGCGGGTGGGACAGGGACGGCCTAACTATGGCTACACCTTC. It is translated as CSAQRVGQGRPNYGYTF.

The chain joins TRBV4-1 to TRBJ2-2, with 12 bases lining up with TRBD2. The V segment lost 4 bases and the J segment 1 base; nucleotides outside the gene matches: 7. The CDR3 is made up of 18 amino acids. Germline CDR1 and CDR2: MGHRA and YSYEKL. The CDR3 loop is CASSLRTSGDWNTGELFF. The CDR3 coding sequence is TGCGCCAGCAGCCTTAGGACTAGCGGGGACTGGAACACCGGGGAGCTGTTTTTT.

V and J are TRBV19 and TRBJ2-7; tentatively, D is TRBD2 (5 bases). Deletions cut 3 bases from V and 5 bases from J, with 17 bases between. The germline V gene encodes CDR1 LNHDA and CDR2 SQIVND (reference sequence). The CDR3 is 15 residues long. CDR3 DNA sequence: TGTGCCAGTAGTATCAACGGAAGGAGGTTGGACGAGCAGTACTTC. It codes for CASSINGRRLDEQYF.

This clonotype was detected ten times or more. The chain has TRBV20-1 and TRBJ1-2; D not resolved. The CDR3 extends over 15 amino acids. Germline CDR1 is DFQATT and CDR2 is SNEGSKA (reference sequence). The V and J ends lost 0 bases and 5 bases respectively, with 16 bases between them. The CDR3 nucleotides read TGCAGTGCTAGAGATTTAGACTGGGTTCTATATGGCTACACCTTC. Its protein is CSARDLDWVLYGYTF.

This clonotype was found a few times. The rearrangement joins TRBV12-3 or TRBV12-4 to TRBJ2-1, with 7 positions matching TRBD2. J lost 9 bases, V lost 5 bases, and 7 bases had no gene match. The CDR3 spans 13 residues. The CDR3 reads CASSRTRSGEQFF. The CDR3 DNA is TGTGCCAGCAGTAGGACTAGGTCAGGTGAGCAGTTCTTC.

This clonotype was seen many times. The chain recombines TRBV11-2 with TRBJ2-7; D is unresolved. The germline V and J ends were trimmed by 1 base and 3 bases, with 13 bases remaining between them. Germline V gives CDR1 SGHAT, CDR2 FQNNGV. The CDR3 runs 15 residues. The CDR3 DNA reads TGTGCCAGCAGCTTAGTGGGCAGGAATTACTACGAGCAGTACTTC. Translating gives CASSLVGRNYYEQYF.

V usage is TRBV12-3 or TRBV12-4 and J usage is TRBJ1-6; TRBD1 might be the D (5 bases). The V and J ends lost 1 base and 6 bases respectively, with 7 bases between them. CDR3 length: 14 residues. CDR3 amino acids: CASSLDQGNSPLHF. CDR3 nucleotides: TGTGCCAGCAGTTTAGACCAGGGTAATTCACCCCTCCACTTT.

This clonotype was detected many times. The CDR3 nucleotides are TGTGCCAGCAGCCTGGGCGCAGCATACTATGGCTACACCTTC. It encodes CASSLGAAYYGYTF. This chain joins TRBV28 and TRBJ1-2; D unresolved. Germline assignment: CDR1 MDHEN and CDR2 SYDVKM. V was clipped by 6 bases and J by 3 bases, with 14 bases between them. This CDR3 contains 14 residues.

A few counts support this clonotype. V and J are TRBV5-1 and TRBJ1-4; the D is unclear. Trimming took off 4 bases at V and 8 bases at J, with 21 bases between the two ends. CDR3 length: 16 residues. Germline assignment: CDR1 SGHRS and CDR2 YFSETQ. CDR3 nucleotide sequence: TGCGCCAGCAGCGCGGATCGGGTCGCCAGTGGGGAAAAACTGTTTTTT. Its translation: CASSADRVASGEKLFF.

The sample holds many counts of this clonotype. The J gene is TRBJ2-7, the V gene TRBV11-2, with a tentative D call TRBD2 (6 bases). The CDR3 sequence is 15 residues long. Germline V gene data show CDR1 as SGHAT and CDR2 as FQNNGV. V dropped 0 bases and J dropped 6 bases, with 15 bases sitting between them. CDR3 sequence (DNA): TGTGCCAGCAGCTTAGAGAATAGCGGCGTCTCCGAGCAGTACTTC. It translates to CASSLENSGVSEQYF.

This clonotype was detected only a few times. The V and J genes are TRBV9 and TRBJ2-5, with D possibly being TRBD2 (5 bases). From germline, CDR1 is SGDLS and CDR2 YYNGEE. The length of the CDR3 is 13 residues. V gave up 3 bases and J gave up 4 bases, with 10 bases separating them. Written as DNA, the CDR3 is TGTGCCAGCAGCGATAGCGAGTTAGAGACCCAGTACTTC. Protein product: CASSDSELETQYF.

There are a few counts of this clonotype. J is TRBJ1-5 and V is TRBV5-1; D gene unclear. Trimming cost V 4 bases and J 3 bases, with 11 bases left between them. CDR3 size: 14 residues. Germline values: CDR1 SGHRS, CDR2 YFSETQ. CDR3: CASSPNPANQPQHF. The CDR3 region has the DNA TGCGCCAGCAGCCCAAATCCTGCCAATCAGCCCCAGCATTTT.

The chain combines TRBV12-3 or TRBV12-4 with TRBJ1-2; TRBD1 agrees at 8 bases. The CDR3 spans 16 residues. Trimming at V came to 3 bases and at J to 5 bases, leaving 11 bases not matched to a gene. CDR3 amino acids: CASSFAQGANVYGYTF. The CDR3 nucleotides read TGTGCCAGCAGTTTTGCCCAGGGGGCGAACGTTTATGGCTACACCTTC.

At least ten counts were recorded for this clonotype. This chain connects TRBV5-5 to TRBJ1-5; D unresolved. Germline lookup yields CDR1 SGHKS and CDR2 YYEKEE (reference sequence). CDR3 size: 13 residues. V was cut by 2 bases and J by 2 bases, with 5 bases left in between. The CDR3 reads CASSLQGNQPQHF. CDR3 DNA: TGTGCCAGCAGCTTACAAGGCAATCAGCCCCAGCATTTT. Full variable domain (rest looked up from reference TRBV5-5 and TRBJ1-5): DAGVTQSPTHLIKTRGQQVTLRCSPISGHKSVSWYQQVLGQGPQFIFQYYEKEERGRGNFPDRFSARQFPNYSSELNVNALLLGDSALYLCASSLQGNQPQHFGDGTRLSIL.